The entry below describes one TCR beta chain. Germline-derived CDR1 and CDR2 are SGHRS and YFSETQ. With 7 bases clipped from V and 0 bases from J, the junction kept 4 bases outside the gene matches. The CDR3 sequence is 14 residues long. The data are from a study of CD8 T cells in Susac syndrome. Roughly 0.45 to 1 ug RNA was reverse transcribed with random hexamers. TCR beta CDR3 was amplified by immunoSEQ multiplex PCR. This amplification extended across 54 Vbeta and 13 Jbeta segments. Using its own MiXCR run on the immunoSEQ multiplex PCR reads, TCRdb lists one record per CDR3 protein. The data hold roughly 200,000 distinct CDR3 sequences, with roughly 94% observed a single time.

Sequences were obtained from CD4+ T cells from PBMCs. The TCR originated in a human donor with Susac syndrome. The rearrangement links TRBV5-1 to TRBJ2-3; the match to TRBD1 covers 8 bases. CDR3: CASSRTGSTDTQYF. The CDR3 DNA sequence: TGCGCCAGCTCTCGGACAGGGAGCACAGATACGCAGTATTTT. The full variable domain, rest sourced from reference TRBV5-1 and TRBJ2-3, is KAGVTQTPRYLIKTRGQQVTLSCSPISGHRSVSWYQQTPGQGLQFLFEYFSETQRNKGNFPGRFSGRQFSNSRSEMNVSTLELGDSALYLCASSRTGSTDTQYFGPGTRLTVL.